A single sample is the source of the 29 T cell receptor beta chains below, sequenced in a study of T cell changes during pregnancy in multiple sclerosis. The repertoire was sequenced with immunoSEQ multiplex PCR; TCRdb's copy has only in-frame clones and lacks some. The sample has around 37,000 clones, roughly 91% seen once; the top ten hold over 5%. The sequences come from CD8+ T cells from peripheral blood mononuclear cells, collected in the second trimester of pregnancy. Every receptor here comes from a female donor with multiple sclerosis, enrolled in a pregnancy study.

The rearrangement links TRBV6-6 to TRBJ1-5, with D perhaps matching TRBD1 (5 bases). CDR3 size: 14 residues. The V gene lost 4 bases and the J gene lost 7 bases, with 14 bases spanning the gap. The germline V gene has CDR1 MNHNY and CDR2 SVGAGI (reference sequence). CDR3 amino acids: CASSSLGGEQPQHF. DNA of the CDR3: TGTGCCAGCAGTTCCCTTGGGGGGGAGCAGCCCCAGCATTTT.

The chain combines TRBV4-1 with TRBJ1-2; no clear D. CDR1 is MGHRA, CDR2 YSYEKL, per germline. The CDR3 spans 14 residues. Between the trimmed V and J ends, which lost 0 bases and 6 bases, there was a span of 11 bases. The CDR3 DNA reads as TGCGCCAGCAGCCAAGATCCACCAGTTCATGGCTACACCTTC. Amino acids: CASSQDPPVHGYTF.

V usage is TRBV7-9 and J usage is TRBJ1-1, with D possibly being TRBD1 (5 bases). Germline CDR1 and CDR2: SEHNR and FQNEAQ (reference sequence). The CDR3 spans 16 residues. Trimming took 5 bases from V and 0 from J, leaving 16 bases between them. CDR3 region: CASSRGDGLMNTEAFF. The CDR3 DNA reads as TGTGCCAGCAGCCGCGGGGACGGCTTAATGAACACTGAAGCTTTCTTT.

The chain couples TRBV29-1 to TRBJ2-3, with TRBD1 matching 10 bases. The J segment lost 3 bases and the V segment lost 4 bases, leaving 19 bases of the junction unmatched. Germline-derived CDR1 and CDR2 are SQVTM and ANQGSEA. This CDR3 is 19 amino acids long. CDR3 residues: CSVVVVGQGKRGLTDTQYF. The CDR3 DNA is TGCAGCGTTGTCGTGGTGGGACAGGGGAAGCGGGGGTTAACAGATACGCAGTATTTT.

The gene calls are TRBV7-9 and TRBJ2-7; 10 nucleotides align to TRBD1. V was pared by 5 bases and J by 3 bases, with 4 bases of the junction left unmatched. The CDR3 runs 14 residues. Germline V gene lookup returns CDR1 SEHNR and CDR2 FQNEAQ (reference sequence). CDR3 amino acids: CASSTGTGVYEQYF. The CDR3 DNA is TGTGCCAGCAGCACCGGGACAGGGGTCTACGAGCAGTACTTC. Looking up the rest from reference TRBV7-9 and TRBJ2-7 gives the full variable domain: DTGVSQNPRHKITKRGQNVTFRCDPISEHNRLYWYRQTLGQGPEFLTYFQNEAQLEKSRLLSDRFSAERPKGSFSTLEIQRTEQGDSAMYLCASSTGTGVYEQYFGPGTRLTVT.

CDR3 bases: TGTGCCAGCAGCTTAGTACAGGGAAGGGGGAATGAGCAGTTCTTC. This encodes CASSLVQGRGNEQFF. The rearrangement uses TRBV7-9 and TRBJ2-1, with D possibly being TRBD1 (6 bases). Germline values: CDR1 SEHNR, CDR2 FQNEAQ (reference sequence). This CDR3 has 15 amino acids. V lost 1 base to trimming and J lost 7 bases, with 14 bases between them.

V and J are TRBV11-2 and TRBJ1-6; 7 bases line up with TRBD1. V was clipped by 4 bases and J by 4 bases; unmatched bases: 7. CDR3 size: 16 residues. From germline, CDR1 is SGHAT and CDR2 FQNNGV. The CDR3 nucleotides read TGTGCCAGCAGCTCCCGAGACAGGGAGTATAATTCACCCCTCCACTTT. Translation gives CASSSRDREYNSPLHF.

This clone appeared a few times. V usage is TRBV5-6 and J usage is TRBJ1-6, with unresolved D. Trimming shortened V by 0 bases and J by 7 bases, and 8 bases separated the two germline ends. This CDR3 comprises 14 residues. From germline, CDR1 is SGHDT and CDR2 YYEEEE. Written as DNA, the CDR3 is TGTGCCAGCAGCTTGGTGTCAGGAAATTCACCCCTCCACTTT. Encoded protein: CASSLVSGNSPLHF.

This chain uses TRBV5-6 with TRBJ1-1; D unclear. The CDR3 covers 13 residues. Germline CDR1 and CDR2: SGHDT and YYEEEE. V was cut by 0 bases and J by 1 base, with 4 bases left in between. In DNA form, the CDR3 reads TGTGCCAGCAGCTTGGGGCCGAACACTGAAGCTTTCTTT. Translating it yields CASSLGPNTEAFF.

The chain uses TRBV19 and TRBJ2-7; 10 bases align to TRBD1. The trim removed 3 bases at V and 3 bases at J, leaving 11 bases unmatched. CDR3 length: 17 amino acids. Per the germline V gene, CDR1 is LNHDA and CDR2 is SQIVND (reference sequence). CDR3: CASSMIRTGGGFYEQYF. CDR3 nucleotide sequence: TGTGCCAGTAGTATGATTCGGACAGGGGGTGGCTTCTACGAGCAGTACTTC.

This clone was counted between two and nine times. The CDR3 reads CASSLGTGNTEAFF. The CDR3 DNA sequence: TGTGCCAGCAGCTTAGGGACAGGGAACACTGAAGCTTTCTTT. The chain links TRBV7-2 to TRBJ1-1, with 7 bases identical to TRBD1. The CDR3 spans 14 residues. Trimming at V came to 1 base and at J to 1 base, leaving 0 bases not matched to a gene. Germline-derived CDR1 and CDR2 are SGHTA and FQGNSA. The full variable domain, in which reference TRBV7-2 and TRBJ1-1 provide the parts outside the CDR3, is GAGVSQSPSNKVTEKGKDVELRCDPISGHTALYWYRQSLGQGLEFLIYFQGNSAPDKSGLPSDRFSAERTGGSVSTLTIQRTQQEDSAVYLCASSLGTGNTEAFFGQGTRLTVV.

V gene TRBV9 combines with J gene TRBJ2-2; D not certain. The CDR3 runs to 16 residues. The V gene lost 3 bases and the J gene lost 2 bases, with 14 bases spanning the gap. CDR1 is SGDLS and CDR2 is YYNGEE in the germline V gene. The CDR3 DNA is TGTGCCAGCAGCGCTCATGACTTATTCAACACCGGGGAGCTGTTTTTT. Its protein is CASSAHDLFNTGELFF.

V and J are TRBV5-6 and TRBJ1-1; D possibly corresponds to TRBD1 (6 bases). The CDR3 is made up of 14 amino acids. Germline values: CDR1 SGHDT, CDR2 YYEEEE. The V end was cut by 4 bases, the J end by 10 bases, with 20 bases between. CDR3 sequence reads: CASSPGGPGVLAFF. DNA for the CDR3: TGTGCCAGCAGCCCCGGGGGGCCGGGGGTCTTAGCTTTCTTT.

This rearrangement joins TRBV5-6 to TRBJ1-6, with D possibly TRBD1 on 6 matching bases. The V and J ends lost 0 bases and 3 bases respectively, with 13 bases between them. This CDR3 contains 17 residues. Germline V gene sequence: CDR1 SGHDT, CDR2 YYEEEE. CDR3 DNA: TGTGCCAGCAGCTTGGAGGGGGTAGGGGACTATAATTCACCCCTCCACTTT. It is translated as CASSLEGVGDYNSPLHF.

The genes are TRBV7-9 and TRBJ2-7; D is unclear. The germline V and J ends were trimmed by 5 bases and 3 bases, with 11 bases remaining between them. The germline CDR1 and CDR2 sequences are SEHNR and FQNEAQ (reference sequence). The CDR3 length is 13 residues. In DNA, the CDR3 is TGTGCCAGCAGCCGTAGCTCGGGCTACGAGCAGTACTTC. It translates to CASSRSSGYEQYF.

The genes are TRBV5-8 and TRBJ2-7; 11 nucleotides align to TRBD2. The trim removed 4 bases at V and 6 bases at J, leaving 6 bases unmatched. There are 14 residues in the CDR3. Germline V gene sequence: CDR1 SGHTS, CDR2 YDEGEE. The CDR3 bases are TGTGCCAGCAGCATTAGCGGGAGGGTGGGCGAGCAGTACTTC. It encodes CASSISGRVGEQYF.

The rearrangement uses TRBV7-2 and TRBJ1-2; D remains unclear. This CDR3 spans 19 amino acids. The germline V gene has CDR1 SGHTA and CDR2 FQGNSA. Trimming took off 4 bases at V and 1 base at J, with 25 bases between the two ends. The CDR3 region is CASSSQLEPPQVNNYGYTF. As DNA, the CDR3 is TGTGCCAGCAGCTCACAGCTCGAGCCACCACAAGTAAATAACTATGGCTACACCTTC.

This chain joins TRBV21-1 and TRBJ1-1; the table assigns TRBD1, which was not confirmed against the DNA. TRBV21-1 is described as a pseudogene. CDR3 length: 16 amino acids. CDR3 amino acids: CASSEGQLNPNTEAFF. DNA of the CDR3: TGTGCCAGCAGCGAAGGACAGCTTAATCCGAACACTGAAGCTTTCTTT.

The gene calls are TRBV11-2 and TRBJ1-1; 8 positions match TRBD1. Germline loops: CDR1 SGHAT, CDR2 FQNNGV. V gave up 1 base and J gave up 0 bases; unmatched junction bases: 4. This CDR3 contains 16 residues. In DNA form, the CDR3 reads TGTGCCAGCAGCTTAGGCCCGGGACAGGTGAACACTGAAGCTTTCTTT. Protein sequence: CASSLGPGQVNTEAFF.

The CDR3 DNA reads TGCGCCAGCAGCCAGAATACAGGGGATTGGGGCAATCAGCCCCAGCATTTT. This codes for CASSQNTGDWGNQPQHF. This chain joins TRBV4-3 and TRBJ1-5; 7 bases line up with TRBD1. The CDR3 is 17 amino acids. The V segment lost 3 bases and the J segment 2 bases; nucleotides outside the gene matches: 10. Germline assignment: CDR1 LGHNA and CDR2 YSLEER.

The J gene is TRBJ2-1, the V gene TRBV7-3, with 13 bases identical to TRBD2. There are 16 residues in the CDR3. After removal of 6 bases from V and 6 bases from J, the junction contained 8 bases not matched to a gene. Germline V gene lookup returns CDR1 SGHTA and CDR2 FQGTGA. CDR3 sequence (DNA): TGTGCCAGCAGTCCTGATGGGACTAGCGGGATCAATGAGCAGTTCTTC. Its translation is CASSPDGTSGINEQFF.

The V gene is TRBV9, the J gene TRBJ2-2, with 10 bases aligning to TRBD2. The J segment lost 7 bases and the V segment lost 2 bases, leaving 5 bases of the junction unmatched. Germline V CDR1 and CDR2: SGDLS, YYNGEE. CDR3 size: 15 residues. The CDR3 sequence is CASSVLAGVDGELFF. The CDR3 DNA sequence: TGTGCCAGCAGCGTGCTAGCGGGAGTTGACGGGGAGCTGTTTTTT. Full variable domain (missing parts from reference TRBV9 and TRBJ2-2): DSGVTQTPKHLITATGQRVTLRCSPRSGDLSVYWYQQSLDQGLQFLIQYYNGEERAKGNILERFSAQQFPDLHSELNLSSLELGDSALYFCASSVLAGVDGELFFGEGSRLTVL.

The CDR3 region has the DNA TGTGCCAGCACCTTGAACACTGAAGCTTTCTTT. Amino acids: CASTLNTEAFF. The genes are TRBV7-9 and TRBJ1-1; D not resolved. The CDR3 covers 11 residues. V lost 7 bases and J 0 bases, leaving 3 bases between the germline ends. Germline CDR1 reads SEHNR; CDR2 reads FQNEAQ (reference sequence).

As to this clone: Other DNA sequences in this specimen translate into the identical CDR3. The J gene is TRBJ2-3, the V gene TRBV6-4; TRBD2 might be the D (6 bases). This CDR3 has 15 amino acids. The V gene's germline CDR1 is MRHNA and CDR2 SNTAGT. The V end lost 0 bases, the J end lost 0 bases, and 7 bases lay between the germline ends. The CDR3: CASSDSAGSTDTQYF. CDR3 DNA sequence: TGTGCCAGCAGTGACTCGGCGGGAAGCACAGATACGCAGTATTTT.

This chain links TRBV19 with TRBJ2-3, with 10 bases that match TRBD2. The CDR3 contains 12 residues. Germline loops: CDR1 LNHDA, CDR2 SQIVND (reference sequence). After removal of 10 bases from V and 5 bases from J, the junction contained 3 bases not matched to a gene. This CDR3 is CATRLAGDTQYF. The CDR3 DNA reads as TGTGCCACAAGACTAGCGGGAGATACGCAGTATTTT.

This clone was detected once. The chain has TRBV7-6 and TRBJ2-7; D may be TRBD1 (5 bases). Germline V gene data show CDR1 as SGHVS and CDR2 as FNYEAQ. Trimming took off 5 bases at V and 1 base at J, with 12 bases between the two ends. There are 14 residues in the CDR3. The CDR3 region is CASSPPDKSYEQYF. As DNA, the CDR3 is TGTGCCAGCAGCCCTCCGGACAAATCCTACGAGCAGTACTTC.

A few counts support this clone. The genes are TRBV14 and TRBJ2-1; tentative D call: TRBD2 (5 bases). With 5 bases removed from V and 0 bases from J, the gap between germline ends came to 20 bases. This CDR3 comprises 18 residues. The germline gives CDR1 SGHDN, CDR2 FVKESK. CDR3 loop: CASSSIGLALSSYNEQFF. CDR3 DNA sequence: TGTGCCAGCAGCTCGATTGGCCTAGCCTTGAGCTCCTACAATGAGCAGTTCTTC.

This chain links TRBV2 with TRBJ2-2; 10 bases match TRBD2. The CDR3 has 17 amino acids. Germline V lookup: CDR1 SNHLY, CDR2 FYNNEI. V lost 7 bases and J lost 4; bases outside the gene matches: 12. The CDR3 DNA sequence: TGTGCCAGCACCAAGGGCCTAGCGGGAGTCCCCACCGGGGAGCTGTTTTTT. The encoded protein is CASTKGLAGVPTGELFF. Full variable domain (remainder filled in from reference TRBV2 and TRBJ2-2): EPEVTQTPSHQVTQMGQEVILRCVPISNHLYFYWYRQILGQKVEFLVSFYNNEISEKSEIFDDQFSVERPDGSNFTLKIRSTKLEDSAMYFCASTKGLAGVPTGELFFGEGSRLTVL.

The V gene is TRBV9, the J gene TRBJ2-5, with D perhaps matching TRBD2 (6 bases). Trimming removed 0 bases at V and 4 bases at J, with 13 bases between. In germline, CDR1 is SGDLS, CDR2 YYNGEE. The CDR3 length is 15 residues. Here the CDR3 reads CASSVEEGRGETQYF. CDR3 DNA sequence: TGTGCCAGCAGCGTAGAGGAGGGGCGGGGAGAGACCCAGTACTTC.